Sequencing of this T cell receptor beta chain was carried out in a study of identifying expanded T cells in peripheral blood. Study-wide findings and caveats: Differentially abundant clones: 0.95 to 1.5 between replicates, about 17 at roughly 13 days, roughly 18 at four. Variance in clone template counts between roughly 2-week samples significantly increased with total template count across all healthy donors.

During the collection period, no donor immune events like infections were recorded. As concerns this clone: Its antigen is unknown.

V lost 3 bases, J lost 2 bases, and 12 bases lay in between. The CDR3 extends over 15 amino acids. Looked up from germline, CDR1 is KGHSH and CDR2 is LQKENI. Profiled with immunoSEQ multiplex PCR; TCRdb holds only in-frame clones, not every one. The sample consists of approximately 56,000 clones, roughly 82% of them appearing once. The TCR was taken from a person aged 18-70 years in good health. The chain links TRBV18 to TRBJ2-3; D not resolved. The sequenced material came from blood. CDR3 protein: CASSPRTLDTDTQYF. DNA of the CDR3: TGTGCCAGCTCACCTCGGACCTTAGACACAGATACGCAGTATTTT.